The rows below give T cell receptor beta chains drawn from one sample of a study of cytomegalovirus exposure and HLA in healthy donors. Method: immunoSEQ multiplex PCR; TCRdb's copy keeps in-frame clones and lacks some. The data hold about 130,000 clones, with approximately 89% observed a single time. Sequenced input: PBMCs. Receptors were obtained from a woman under 30 in good health and CMV-seronegative. The CDR3 runs from the conserved cysteine through the conserved F or W. A D gene is named only where the DNA matches it firmly.

D	V	J	CDR3
.	TRBV6-5	TRBJ1-2	CATQTPGRTEGYTF
TRBD2	TRBV11-2	TRBJ2-2	CASSLPSGGRHSNTGELFF
TRBD1	TRBV15	TRBJ1-1	CATSIDRAPNTEAFF
.	TRBV11-2	TRBJ2-7	CASRGRITGYPSYEQYF
.	TRBV6-5	TRBJ1-1	CASSYSRNTEAFF
.	TRBV28	TRBJ2-5	CASAPQGGEETQYF
.	TRBV28	TRBJ2-7	CASSPSMREWSYEQYF
.	TRBV28	TRBJ1-2	CASISGGPLHGYTF
TRBD1	TRBV27	TRBJ1-2	CASSFGTGGNGYTF
TRBD2	TRBV15	TRBJ2-2	CATSRKNTSGGAFTSLLDTGELFF
.	TRBV27	TRBJ2-3	CASTLRGTDTQYF
.	TRBV10-3	TRBJ1-2	CAISESLGRGRLF
.	TRBV10-3	TRBJ1-1	CAISETQNSRGLNTEAFF
.	TRBV5-1	TRBJ1-2	CASSLSGGLGYTF
.	TRBV4-1	TRBJ2-7	CASSQQDSYYEQYF
TRBD2	TRBV6-1	TRBJ2-1	CASKEASGGFDEQFF
.	TRBV6-1	TRBJ1-5	CASSAQGSSNQPQHF
.	TRBV19	TRBJ1-4	CASSSSGAANEKLFF
.	TRBV29-1	TRBJ1-4	CSVEVGAGEKLFF
TRBD1	TRBV6-1	TRBJ1-5	CASTDRGGYSNQPQHF
.	TRBV2	TRBJ1-6	CASRYNIQDYNSPLHF
.	TRBV28	TRBJ2-5	CASRVWQGGEQETQYF
TRBD2	TRBV28	TRBJ2-1	CASSSFGLAKASAYNEQFF
.	TRBV7-9	TRBJ1-4	CASSTRTDKLFF
.	TRBV7-8	TRBJ2-7	CASSLTRGNSYEQYF
.	TRBV2	TRBJ1-4	CASSEQGSEKLFF
.	TRBV30	TRBJ2-7	CAWSPGLASYEQYF
.	TRBV7-9	TRBJ2-7	CASSRNYDRPEQYF
TRBD2	TRBV27	TRBJ2-3	CASSLAGGHTRTDTQYF
.	TRBV6-6	TRBJ1-2	CASSSGTTIYYTF
.	TRBV7-6	TRBJ2-2	CASSLDRPQNGELFF
TRBD2	TRBV27	TRBJ2-1	CASSGLAGGVDEQFF
TRBD1	TRBV11-2	TRBJ1-1	CASSGDRVSTEAFF
.	TRBV7-2	TRBJ1-2	CASSQIRQDYGYTF
.	TRBV5-6	TRBJ1-2	CASSSQNYGYTF
TRBD1	TRBV2	TRBJ1-4	CASLRDRGDEKLFF
.	TRBV30	TRBJ2-2	CAWSRGKRELFF
.	TRBV11-2	TRBJ2-2	CASEDRSNTGELFF
TRBD1	TRBV7-9	TRBJ1-5	CASTGTGDQPQHF
TRBD1	TRBV19	TRBJ1-1	CASTMTGENTEAFF
TRBD1	TRBV19	TRBJ1-5	CASSIMRQGEQPQHF
.	TRBV5-8	TRBJ1-3	CASSWGRVRGNTIYF
TRBD1	TRBV27	TRBJ1-2	CASSLLGTGNSYGYTF
TRBD2	TRBV30	TRBJ2-1	CAWLGLALRKQFF
TRBD2	TRBV5-1	TRBJ2-7	CASSLGLAGGPTGEQYF
.	TRBV2	TRBJ1-5	CASSGGVGQPQHF
TRBD1	TRBV5-6	TRBJ1-6	CASSFYGTVQSSPLHF
TRBD1	TRBV6-1	TRBJ1-5	CASSGTTGFRAINQPQHF
TRBD1	TRBV7-2	TRBJ1-2	CASSLLGQGNYGYTF
TRBD1	TRBV7-2	TRBJ1-3	CASSSLPGQGAYSGNTIYF
.	TRBV30	TRBJ2-3	CAWSVHHTDTQYF
.	TRBV9	TRBJ2-2	CASSVDDRGLALNTGELFF
.	TRBV28	TRBJ2-4	CASMGGKNIQYF
TRBD1	TRBV5-5	TRBJ1-1	CASSSKTGGFTEAFF
TRBD1	TRBV7-2	TRBJ1-5	CASRVQGADQPQHF
TRBD2	TRBV6-1	TRBJ2-7	CASRAGFSYEQYF
TRBD1	TRBV6-1	TRBJ2-7	CASRAGTDTYEQYF
TRBD2	TRBV5-1	TRBJ2-1	CASSLAGGRNEQFF
.	TRBV5-6	TRBJ1-6	CASSLLHPGNSPLHF